The 20 T cell receptor beta chains below come from one sample, sequenced in a study of blood T cell repertoires in COVID-19. Clones were sequenced by immunoSEQ multiplex PCR, and TCRdb holds only the in-frame ones, with some missing. This sample carries 200,000 or so clones, nearly 90% of them seen once, and the ten largest clones take roughly a sixth. The sequenced material came from peripheral blood. Receptor source: a man in his fifties or sixties with COVID-19, enrolled during active disease.

As regards this clone: At one of its ends the junction is not consistent with the germline gene, which may arise from a read error. Other DNA sequences in the same sample also yield this CDR3. The chain employs TRBV6-5 and TRBJ2-1, with 8 nucleotides matching TRBD2. The CDR3 runs 15 residues. Germline V gives CDR1 MNHEY, CDR2 SVGAGI. CDR3 coding DNA: TGTGCTAGCAGACTTGGGACTAGGGAAACCAGTGAGCAGTTCTTC. Residues: CASRLGTRETSEQFF.

This clone was counted only a few times. The V call is TRBV5-6, the J call TRBJ2-3; the match to TRBD2 covers 9 bases. The germline CDR1 and CDR2 sequences are SGHDT and YYEEEE. This CDR3 spans 17 amino acids. V trimming: 1 base; J trimming: 0 bases; junction bases outside the gene matches: 6. For the CDR3, the DNA is TGTGCCAGCAGCTTGTTCCCAGCGGGAGGTAGCACAGATACGCAGTATTTT. It is translated as CASSLFPAGGSTDTQYF.

The chain couples TRBV7-2 to TRBJ1-5; D unclear. The CDR3 totals 15 residues. The V end lost 7 bases, the J end lost 0 bases, and 13 bases lay between the germline ends. In germline, CDR1 is SGHTA, CDR2 FQGNSA. CDR3 nucleotides: TGTGCCAGCACCCAAACGGGAAATAGCAATCAGCCCCAGCATTTT. It translates to CASTQTGNSNQPQHF. The full variable domain, in which reference TRBV7-2 and TRBJ1-5 provide the parts outside the CDR3, is GAGVSQSPSNKVTEKGKDVELRCDPISGHTALYWYRQSLGQGLEFLIYFQGNSAPDKSGLPSDRFSAERTGGSVSTLTIQRTQQEDSAVYLCASTQTGNSNQPQHFGDGTRLSIL.

The V and J genes are TRBV27 and TRBJ2-7; D is undetermined. This CDR3 spans 15 amino acids. Trimming shortened V by 0 bases and J by 1 base, and 10 bases separated the two germline ends. Germline-derived CDR1 and CDR2 are MNHEY and SMNVEV (reference sequence). The CDR3 bases are TGTGCCAGCAGTTTATCGATCTCAGGATCCTACGAGCAGTACTTC. It translates to CASSLSISGSYEQYF.

V is TRBV5-1 and J is TRBJ2-7; 9 nucleotides agree with TRBD1. The V and J ends lost 0 bases and 7 bases, in that order; junction bases with no gene match: 5. The CDR3 contains 14 residues. The germline CDR1 and CDR2 sequences are SGHRS and YFSETQ. In DNA, the CDR3 is TGCGCCAGCAGCTTGGAACAGGGGGCGGGGGAGCAGTACTTC. Translation: CASSLEQGAGEQYF.

V and J are TRBV11-1 and TRBJ1-1, with 10 positions matching TRBD1. CDR3 length: 15 residues. Trimming at V came to 5 bases and at J to 1 base, leaving 4 bases not matched to a gene. Germline lookup yields CDR1 SGHAT and CDR2 FQDESV (reference sequence). The CDR3, as DNA: TGTGCCAGCAGCCCTCGGACAGGGGGGAACACTGAAGCTTTCTTT. Amino acids: CASSPRTGGNTEAFF. The full variable domain, rest sourced from reference TRBV11-1 and TRBJ1-1, is EAEVAQSPRYKITEKSQAVAFWCDPISGHATLYWYRQILGQGPELLVQFQDESVVDDSQLPKDRFSAERLKGVDSTLKIQPAELGDSAMYLCASSPRTGGNTEAFFGQGTRLTVV.

The chain couples TRBV18 to TRBJ1-2; 7 nucleotides match TRBD1. The length of the CDR3 is 12 residues. The V gene's germline CDR1 is KGHSH and CDR2 LQKENI. Trimming removed 3 bases from V and 8 bases from J; junction bases left unmatched: 3. DNA of the CDR3: TGTGCCAGCTCACCCGACAGGGAGGGCTACACCTTC. It encodes CASSPDREGYTF.

The chain employs TRBV6-1 and TRBJ1-4; maybe TRBD1 (5 bases). From germline, CDR1 is MNHNS and CDR2 SASEGT. The ends were cut back, 2 bases at V and 15 bases at J, with 22 bases in the middle. The CDR3 length is 15 residues. CDR3 sequence (DNA): TGTGCCAGCAGTGAAAGTCCCGTCGATAGACAGAACGTGTTTTTT. It specifies CASSESPVDRQNVFF.

This clone was recorded once. The chain carries TRBV19 and TRBJ1-6; D unclear. V was shortened by 8 bases and J by 8 bases, with 10 bases between the two germline ends. The CDR3 length is 12 residues. Germline V gene data show CDR1 as LNHDA and CDR2 as SQIVND (reference sequence). CDR3 region: CASSVLYSPLHF. The CDR3 coding sequence is TGTGCCAGTTCGGTCCTGTATTCACCCCTCCACTTT.

The V and J genes are TRBV19 and TRBJ2-1; 12 bases fit TRBD2. Germline V gene data show CDR1 as LNHDA and CDR2 as SQIVND (reference sequence). The CDR3 is 18 amino acids. V was pared by 3 bases and J by 1 base, with 7 bases of the junction left unmatched. CDR3 sequence (DNA): TGTGCCAGTAGTATGGTTCTAGCGGGAGGGCCTTCCTACAATGAGCAGTTCTTC. Translated, it gives CASSMVLAGGPSYNEQFF.

J is TRBJ2-2 and V is TRBV7-2; D remains ambiguous. Germline V gene lookup returns CDR1 SGHTA and CDR2 FQGNSA. This CDR3 spans 14 amino acids. Trimming took 5 bases from V and 5 from J, leaving 12 bases between them. The CDR3 DNA is TGTGCCAGCAGCGCATACCCGGTGACCGGGGAGCTGTTTTTT. Translating gives CASSAYPVTGELFF.

The chain has TRBV29-1 and TRBJ2-5, with D perhaps given as TRBD1 or TRBD2 (5 bases each). The CDR3 has 10 residues. Germline V gives CDR1 SQVTM, CDR2 ANQGSEA. The CDR3 DNA sequence: TGCAGTGCGAGGGGAGAGACCCAGTACTTC. Translating gives CSARGETQYF.

The table lists this clone with many counts. V is TRBV12-5 and J is TRBJ1-2, with a tentative D call TRBD1 (6 bases). Trimming left V 5 bases short and J 1 base short, with 20 bases between. The CDR3 has 17 amino acids. Germline V gene sequence: CDR1 LGHNT, CDR2 FRNRAP. For the CDR3, the DNA is TGTGCTAGTGGTCCCGGAGGTCCGGGACACGATAACTATGGCTACACCTTC. Translation: CASGPGGPGHDNYGYTF. The full variable domain, completed using reference TRBV12-5 and TRBJ1-2, is DARVTQTPRHKVTEMGQEVTMRCQPILGHNTVFWYRQTMMQGLELLAYFRNRAPLDDSGMPKDRFSAEMPDATLATLKIQPSEPRDSAVYFCASGPGGPGHDNYGYTFGSGTRLTVV.

This clone was observed a handful of times. The chain has TRBV6-6 and TRBJ1-1, with D possibly being TRBD1 (5 bases). The length of the CDR3 is 14 residues. The V gene lost 5 bases and the J gene lost 2 bases, with 12 bases spanning the gap. Germline CDR1 is MNHNY and CDR2 is SVGAGI (reference sequence). The CDR3 sequence: CASSPRVRNTEAFF. The CDR3 DNA follows: TGTGCCAGCAGTCCCAGGGTTCGAAACACTGAAGCTTTCTTT.

This rearrangement joins TRBV27 to TRBJ2-1, with 7 bases aligning to TRBD2. CDR1 and CDR2 from the germline V gene are MNHEY and SMNVEV (reference sequence). The CDR3 contains 17 residues. With 2 bases clipped from V and 6 bases from J, the junction kept 13 bases outside the gene matches. The CDR3 DNA sequence: TGTGCCAGCAGTTTAGAGGCTAGCGGAGTTCTGTCCAATGAGCAGTTCTTC. Its translation: CASSLEASGVLSNEQFF.

The genes are TRBV29-1 and TRBJ2-3; 9 bases match TRBD2. After removal of 5 bases from V and 6 bases from J, the junction contained 12 bases not matched to a gene. Germline V gene lookup returns CDR1 SQVTM and CDR2 ANQGSEA. CDR3 length: 15 residues. The CDR3 loop reads CSVKKIAGVVDTQYF. In nucleotides, the CDR3 is TGCAGCGTTAAAAAAATAGCGGGAGTGGTGGATACGCAGTATTTT.

The chain joins TRBV2 to TRBJ2-3, with 14 bases matching TRBD2. Germline CDR1 SNHLY, CDR2 FYNNEI. This CDR3 has 15 amino acids. Trimming at V came to 6 bases and at J to 4 bases, leaving 3 bases not matched to a gene. DNA of the CDR3: TGTGCCAGCAGGGAGGGACTAGCGGGAGCAGATACGCAGTATTTT. This gives the protein CASREGLAGADTQYF.

The genes are TRBV6-5 and TRBJ1-1; weak D call: TRBD1 (6 bases). The germline V gene has CDR1 MNHEY and CDR2 SVGAGI. V was shortened by 6 bases and J by 4 bases, with 15 bases between the two germline ends. The CDR3 consists of 14 residues. The DNA of the CDR3 is TGTGCCAGCAGCTCGAGGGGGGGCGGCACTGAAGCTTTCTTT. Amino acid sequence: CASSSRGGGTEAFF.

The chain is built from TRBV5-8 and TRBJ1-5, with a weak D call TRBD1 (5 bases). The CDR3 has 19 residues. The V end lost 1 base, the J end lost 4 bases, and 24 bases lay between the germline ends. Germline CDR1 SGHTS, CDR2 YDEGEE. The CDR3 is CASSLKLGRGWENNQPQHF. DNA of the CDR3: TGTGCCAGCAGCTTGAAGCTAGGAAGGGGATGGGAAAATAATCAGCCCCAGCATTTT. Looking up the rest from reference TRBV5-8 and TRBJ1-5 gives the full variable domain: EAGVTQSPTHLIKTRGQQATLRCSPISGHTSVYWYQQALGLGLQFLLWYDEGEERNRGNFPPRFSGRQFPNYSSELNVNALELEDSALYLCASSLKLGRGWENNQPQHFGDGTRLSIL.

The chain joins TRBV6-5 to TRBJ1-4, with D possibly being TRBD1 (6 bases). The CDR3 consists of 15 residues. Germline V gene lookup returns CDR1 MNHEY and CDR2 SVGAGI. The V end was cut by 10 bases, the J end by 0 bases, with 15 bases between. The CDR3 reads CATGWAGATNEKLFF. The CDR3, as DNA: TGTGCCACCGGTTGGGCAGGGGCAACTAATGAAAAACTGTTTTTT.